A selection of T cell receptor beta chains follows, all from one sample in a study of blood T cell repertoires in COVID-19. Profiling relied on immunoSEQ multiplex PCR, and the TCRdb table lists in-frame clones only, not all of them. Of some 170,000 clones in the sample, 70% to 80% were seen once. The sample taken for sequencing was PBMCs or T cells enriched from blood (not recorded which). The receptors originated from a woman aged 50 to 60 who had recovered from COVID-19. CDR3s leave out the opening cysteine and the closing phenylalanine or tryptophan. Each record gives: D gene, V gene, CDR3 protein. The D gene is left open where the match is weak.

.,TRBV27,ASSFTSPPDTQY
.,TRBV11-2,ASSWRTAQETQY
TRBD2,TRBV29-1,SASGLAYEQY
TRBD2,TRBV6-6,ASSPVTSGSAYNEQF
.,TRBV7-9,ASSPLGLYEQY
TRBD1,TRBV27,ASRSIQGARGYT
TRBD2,TRBV28,ASSLGGRAVEQF
.,TRBV2,ASSESGNGNTIY
.,TRBV19,ASRRRNQGGELF
TRBD2,TRBV6-5,ASSYSGRAGDTQY
.,TRBV30,AWSVQEYGEAF
.,TRBV27,ASSPGTGVTDTQY
TRBD2,TRBV24-1,ATSDSAGVGSTDTQY
.,TRBV27,ASTSFSSSYNEQF
TRBD2,TRBV4-1,ASSQDASGKVGEQF
.,TRBV4-3,ASSPTSGIGNQPQH
.,TRBV28,ASSSGLTGELF
TRBD1,TRBV5-1,ASSLSGGVNEQY
.,TRBV28,ASSFTRDGNQPQH
.,TRBV6-1,ASSEPPSDEQF
.,TRBV27,ASSYDYPHQPQH
.,TRBV7-3,ASSLTRADTQY
.,TRBV6-5,ASSYTPRGGSPLH
TRBD1,TRBV30,ASLGTGGRKLF
.,TRBV19,ASSSLRTENQPQH
TRBD1,TRBV3-1/TRBV3-2,ASSQIPLGQGTEAF
TRBD2,TRBV6-5,ASSYLGRADEQF
TRBD1,TRBV30,AWSTGTGIGSNQPQH
TRBD1,TRBV2,ASSGGTGGNTIY
TRBD2,TRBV28,ASSPPLGGGETQY
TRBD2,TRBV4-1,ASSQLPVAGNNEQF
.,TRBV9,ASSGGDSPLH
TRBD2,TRBV15,ATTSETPGREPYNEQF
.,TRBV3-1/TRBV3-2,ASSQGLGAGELF
TRBD2,TRBV6-2/TRBV6-3,ASSYPSGSLNNEQF
TRBD1,TRBV27,ANFAGTGLSYEQY
.,TRBV7-3,ASSPTGRGEAF
.,TRBV9,ASSVNPSGEELNTGELF
.,TRBV5-4,ASSFGDKNNSPLH
.,TRBV6-5,ASGGRVTEAF
.,TRBV9,ASSVVSEIYNEQF
TRBD2,TRBV27,ASSFFLAGGTQY
.,TRBV21-1,ASSPLGGRDTANYGYT
TRBD1,TRBV6-6,ASKSDRTYEQY
TRBD2,TRBV28,ASSYGSGRYSYNEQF
.,TRBV28,ASSDRRNSF
TRBD1,TRBV30,AWSAGQGFEKLF
TRBD1,TRBV7-9,ASSPKGTVSPLH
.,TRBV6-5,ASRGLINQPQH
.,TRBV5-4,ASSGRSLGQYEQY
TRBD2,TRBV27,ASSLAGGSDTQY